The 13 T cell receptor beta chains presented below share a single source sample, sequenced in a study of blood T cell repertoires in COVID-19. Profiled with immunoSEQ multiplex PCR; TCRdb holds only in-frame clones, not every one. Counted here are approximately 390,000 clones, 88% occurring once; the ten biggest clones make up approximately 2%. Sequences were obtained from PBMCs or T cells enriched from blood (not recorded which). Receptors were obtained from a woman between 35 and 50 years old with acute COVID-19.

The V and J genes are TRBV24-1 and TRBJ1-5, with 8 bases lining up with TRBD1. The germline CDR1 and CDR2 sequences are KGHDR and SFDVKD. The J segment lost 5 bases and the V segment lost 5 bases, leaving 1 base of the junction unmatched. This CDR3 is built from 13 residues. CDR3 coding DNA: TGTGCCACCAGTGCGGACAGGGATCAGCCCCAGCATTTT. Protein product: CATSADRDQPQHF.

V usage is TRBV19 and J usage is TRBJ1-5; 10 bases agree with TRBD1. V lost 5 bases, J lost 5 bases, and 6 bases stayed unmatched. CDR1 and CDR2 from the germline V gene are LNHDA and SQIVND (reference sequence). The CDR3 extends over 15 amino acids. CDR3 residues: CASSAGTGEHQPQHF. The CDR3 region has the DNA TGTGCCAGTAGTGCCGGGACAGGGGAGCATCAGCCCCAGCATTTT.

J is TRBJ1-2 and V is TRBV7-8, with 7 bases identical to TRBD1. The ends lost 5 bases at V and 7 bases at J; junction bases unmatched: 10. Germline CDR1 is SGHVS and CDR2 is FQNEAQ. The CDR3 sequence is 14 residues long. The CDR3 DNA is TGTGCCAGCAGCCCCCCCGACAGGGTAGGTGGCTACACCTTC. Translating gives CASSPPDRVGGYTF.

The V and J genes are TRBV15 and TRBJ2-7; 8 bases fit TRBD2. The CDR3 covers 15 residues. V lost 2 bases, J lost 5 bases, and 8 bases stayed unmatched. The germline V gene encodes CDR1 LNHNV and CDR2 YYDKDF (reference sequence). The CDR3: CATSRFGGGKNEQYF. The CDR3 DNA follows: TGTGCCACCAGCAGATTTGGCGGGGGGAAAAACGAGCAGTACTTC.

This chain connects TRBV19 to TRBJ1-1; a possible D gene is TRBD1 (6 bases). Trimming stripped 4 bases from V and 4 bases from J, with 16 bases between. The CDR3 totals 15 residues. Looked up from germline, CDR1 is LNHDA and CDR2 is SQIVND (reference sequence). The CDR3 DNA follows: TGTGCCAGTAGTACAGGCCCAGGGGAAGGCACTGAAGCTTTCTTT. This encodes CASSTGPGEGTEAFF.

V gene TRBV6-5 combines with J gene TRBJ1-1; D is uncertain. The CDR3 is 12 residues long. The germline V gene has CDR1 MNHEY and CDR2 SVGAGI. V gave up 2 bases and J gave up 5 bases, with 6 bases separating them. The DNA of the CDR3 is TGTGCCAGCAGTTACCGACAAACTGAAGCTTTCTTT. Its translation: CASSYRQTEAFF.

The V and J genes are TRBV7-9 and TRBJ2-2; 7 bases agree with TRBD2. Losses at the gene ends were 3 bases for V and 2 bases for J; bases not matched to a gene: 6. Germline V gene data show CDR1 as SEHNR and CDR2 as FQNEAQ (reference sequence). CDR3 size: 16 residues. The CDR3 nucleotides are TGTGCCAGCAGCTTTTCCCCGGGGGGAAACACCGGGGAGCTGTTTTTT. Translated, it gives CASSFSPGGNTGELFF. The full variable domain, with the rest looked up from reference TRBV7-9 and TRBJ2-2, is DTGVSQNPRHKITKRGQNVTFRCDPISEHNRLYWYRQTLGQGPEFLTYFQNEAQLEKSRLLSDRFSAERPKGSFSTLEIQRTEQGDSAMYLCASSFSPGGNTGELFFGEGSRLTVL.

V is TRBV6-5 and J is TRBJ2-1; no clear D gene. This CDR3 is built from 11 residues. V was cut by 7 bases and J by 4 bases, with 5 bases left in between. Germline V gene data show CDR1 as MNHEY and CDR2 as SVGAGI. The CDR3 DNA follows: TGTGCCAGCATCCTTTACAATGAGCAGTTCTTC. This gives the protein CASILYNEQFF.

The chain recombines TRBV5-1 with TRBJ2-7; a possible D gene is TRBD1 (6 bases). This CDR3 region has 18 residues. The V end was cut by 3 bases, the J end by 4 bases, with 26 bases between. The germline gives CDR1 SGHRS, CDR2 YFSETQ. Written as DNA, the CDR3 is TGCGCCAGCAGCTCAACCCCACAGGGTAACCCTGATTATTACGAGCAGTACTTC. The encoded protein is CASSSTPQGNPDYYEQYF.

This chain uses TRBV19 with TRBJ1-1; TRBD1 aligns across 7 bases. The germline gives CDR1 LNHDA, CDR2 SQIVND (reference sequence). With V trimmed by 8 bases and J by 0 bases, 6 bases remained unmatched. The CDR3 runs to 14 residues. CDR3 residues: CASLAGGLNTEAFF. In nucleotides, the CDR3 is TGTGCCAGTCTTGCAGGGGGATTGAACACTGAAGCTTTCTTT.

The chain carries TRBV2 and TRBJ1-5; D may be TRBD1 (5 bases). Germline V gives CDR1 SNHLY, CDR2 FYNNEI. V was clipped by 1 base and J by 7 bases, with 11 bases between them. The CDR3 runs to 14 residues. The CDR3 reads CASSEGQKGQPQHF. CDR3 DNA: TGTGCCAGCAGTGAAGGCCAGAAGGGGCAGCCCCAGCATTTT. Full variable domain (remainder filled in from reference TRBV2 and TRBJ1-5): EPEVTQTPSHQVTQMGQEVILRCVPISNHLYFYWYRQILGQKVEFLVSFYNNEISEKSEIFDDQFSVERPDGSNFTLKIRSTKLEDSAMYFCASSEGQKGQPQHFGDGTRLSIL.

The V call is TRBV4-1, the J call TRBJ2-7; 8 nucleotides line up with TRBD1. Trimming removed 6 bases from V and 4 bases from J; junction bases left unmatched: 23. Germline CDR1 reads MGHRA; CDR2 reads YSYEKL. The CDR3 extends over 19 amino acids. The CDR3 DNA sequence: TGCGCCAGCAGGACAAGAAGAGAGGTTCTGGACAGGGACCATTACGAGCAGTACTTC. Residues: CASRTRREVLDRDHYEQYF.

The chain combines TRBV3-1 (or the pseudogene TRBV3-2) with TRBJ1-2; D unresolved. There are 12 residues in the CDR3. V was cut by 0 bases and J by 8 bases, with 7 bases left in between. Germline CDR1 LGHDT, CDR2 YNNKEL (reference sequence). The DNA of the CDR3 is TGTGCCAGCAGCCAAGATATCGTCGGCTACACCTTC. It encodes CASSQDIVGYTF.